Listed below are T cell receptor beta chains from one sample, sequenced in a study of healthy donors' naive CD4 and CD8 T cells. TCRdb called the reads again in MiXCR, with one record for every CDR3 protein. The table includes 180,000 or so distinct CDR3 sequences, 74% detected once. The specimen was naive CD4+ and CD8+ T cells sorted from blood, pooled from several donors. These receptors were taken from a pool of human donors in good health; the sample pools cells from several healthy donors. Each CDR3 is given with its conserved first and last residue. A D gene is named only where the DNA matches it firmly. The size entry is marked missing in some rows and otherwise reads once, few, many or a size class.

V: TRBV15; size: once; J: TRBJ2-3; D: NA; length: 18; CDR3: CATSRDSRAYPSTDTQYF
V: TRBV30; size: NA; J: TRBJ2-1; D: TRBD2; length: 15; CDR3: CAWNAPGLDDNEQFF
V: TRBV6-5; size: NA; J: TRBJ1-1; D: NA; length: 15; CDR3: CASSPGAVSRTEAFF
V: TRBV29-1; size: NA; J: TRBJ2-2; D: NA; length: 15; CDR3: CSVERPGMNTGELFF
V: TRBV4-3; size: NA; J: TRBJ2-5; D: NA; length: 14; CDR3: CASSQGGLGETQYF
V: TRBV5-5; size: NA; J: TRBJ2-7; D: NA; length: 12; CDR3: CANSLSGYEQYF
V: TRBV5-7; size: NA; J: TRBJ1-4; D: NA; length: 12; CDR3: CASSLGGRELFF
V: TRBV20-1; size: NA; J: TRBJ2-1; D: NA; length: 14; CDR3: CSARGMVVRAEQFF
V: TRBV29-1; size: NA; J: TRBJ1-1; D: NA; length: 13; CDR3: CSVEDAGDTEAFF
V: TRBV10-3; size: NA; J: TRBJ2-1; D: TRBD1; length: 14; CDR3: CATGQGAGNNEQFF
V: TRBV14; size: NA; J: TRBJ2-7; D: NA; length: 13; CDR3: CASSPAPGSEQYF
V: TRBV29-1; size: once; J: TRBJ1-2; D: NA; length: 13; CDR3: CSVRTLEGYGYTF
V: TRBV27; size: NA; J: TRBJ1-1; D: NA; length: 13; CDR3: CASSVGLNTEAFF
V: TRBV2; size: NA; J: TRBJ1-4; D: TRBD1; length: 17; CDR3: CASSHLTGFEANEKLFF
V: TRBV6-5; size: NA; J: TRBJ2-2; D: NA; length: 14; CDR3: CASSSGAITGELFF
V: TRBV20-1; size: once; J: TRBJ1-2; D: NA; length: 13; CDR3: CSANPGPLYGYTF
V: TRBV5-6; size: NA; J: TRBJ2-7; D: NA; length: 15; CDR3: CASSLGDGQPYEQYF
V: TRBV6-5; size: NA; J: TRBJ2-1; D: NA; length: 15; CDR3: CASSPDRASLNEQFF
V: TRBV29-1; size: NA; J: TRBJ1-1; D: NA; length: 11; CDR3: CSVDWTPEAFF
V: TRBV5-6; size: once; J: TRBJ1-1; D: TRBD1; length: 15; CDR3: CASSYRTGYITEAFF
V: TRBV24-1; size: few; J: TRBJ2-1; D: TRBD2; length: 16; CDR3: CATSDPAGASYNEQFF
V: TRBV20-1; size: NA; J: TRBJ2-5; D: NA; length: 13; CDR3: CSATGTDIETQYF
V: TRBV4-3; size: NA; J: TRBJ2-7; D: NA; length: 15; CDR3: CASSQVKGSFHEQYF
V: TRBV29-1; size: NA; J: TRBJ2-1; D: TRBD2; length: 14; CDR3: CSLAGTSGTYEQFF
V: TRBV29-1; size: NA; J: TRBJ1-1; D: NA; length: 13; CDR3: CSVVVTRDTEAFF
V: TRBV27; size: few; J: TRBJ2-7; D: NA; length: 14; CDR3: CASSRLRGSNEQYF
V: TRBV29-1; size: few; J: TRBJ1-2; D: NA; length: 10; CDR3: CSVLYYGYTF
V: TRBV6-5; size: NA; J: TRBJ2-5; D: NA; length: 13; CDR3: CASSYVAGETQYF
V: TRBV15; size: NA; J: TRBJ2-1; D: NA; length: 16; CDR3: CATSTNRDLTYNEQFF
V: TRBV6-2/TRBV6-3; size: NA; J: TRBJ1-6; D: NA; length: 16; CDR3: CASSRTEVTYNSPLHF
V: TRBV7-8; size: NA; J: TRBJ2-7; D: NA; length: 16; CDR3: CASSLDRTVSSYEQYF
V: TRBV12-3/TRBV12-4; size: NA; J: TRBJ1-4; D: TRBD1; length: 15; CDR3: CASSTSDRGKEKLFF
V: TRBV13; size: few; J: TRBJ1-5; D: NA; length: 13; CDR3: CASSWEGDQPQHF
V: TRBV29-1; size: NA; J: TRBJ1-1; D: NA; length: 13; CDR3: CSVERPRGTEAFF
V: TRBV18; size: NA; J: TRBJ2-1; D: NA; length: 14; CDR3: CASSPPPNSNEQFF
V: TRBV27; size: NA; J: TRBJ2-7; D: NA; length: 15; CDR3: CASSSRQDHSYEQYF
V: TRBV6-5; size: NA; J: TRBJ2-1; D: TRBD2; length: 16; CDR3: CASSYSLAGGDNEQFF
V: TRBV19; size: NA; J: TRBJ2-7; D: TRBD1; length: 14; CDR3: CASRAGTASYEQYF
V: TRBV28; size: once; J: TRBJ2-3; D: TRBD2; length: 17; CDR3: CASSPGLAGGPTDTQYF
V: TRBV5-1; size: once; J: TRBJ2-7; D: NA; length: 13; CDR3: CASCHDYSYEQYF
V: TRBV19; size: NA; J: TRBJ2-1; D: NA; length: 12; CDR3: CASKQGVGEQFF
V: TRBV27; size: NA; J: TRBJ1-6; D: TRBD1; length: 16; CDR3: CASSYDREAEYSPLHF
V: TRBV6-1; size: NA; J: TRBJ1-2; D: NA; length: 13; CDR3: CASSVDYYYGYTF
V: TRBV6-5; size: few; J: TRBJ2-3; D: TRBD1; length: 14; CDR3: CASRSRGTTDTQYF
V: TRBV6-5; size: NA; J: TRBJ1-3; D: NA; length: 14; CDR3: CASSYSTDGSTIYF
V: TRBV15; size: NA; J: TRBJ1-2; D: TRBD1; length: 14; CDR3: CATSSDTGEKICTF
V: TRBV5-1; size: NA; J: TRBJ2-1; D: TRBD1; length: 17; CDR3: CASSLNGGTGSIDEQFF
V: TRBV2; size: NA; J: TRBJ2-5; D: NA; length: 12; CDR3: CASSVVQETQYF
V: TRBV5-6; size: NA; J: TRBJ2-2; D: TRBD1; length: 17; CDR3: CASSLNRGLLGTGELFF
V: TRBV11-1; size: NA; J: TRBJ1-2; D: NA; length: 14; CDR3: CASSARDSNYGYTF
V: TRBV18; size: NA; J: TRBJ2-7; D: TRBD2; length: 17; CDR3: CASSPRGTSGNRHEQYF
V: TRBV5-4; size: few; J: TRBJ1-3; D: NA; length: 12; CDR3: CASSLAGNTIYF